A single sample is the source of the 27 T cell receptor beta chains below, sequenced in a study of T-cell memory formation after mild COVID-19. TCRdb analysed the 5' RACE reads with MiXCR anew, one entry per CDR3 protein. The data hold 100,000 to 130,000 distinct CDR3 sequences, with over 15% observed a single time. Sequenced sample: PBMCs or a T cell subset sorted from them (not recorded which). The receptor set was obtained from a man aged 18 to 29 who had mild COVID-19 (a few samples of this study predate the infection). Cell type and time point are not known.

CDR3 nucleotides: TGTGCCAGCAGCTTGGTGCCAAATACGCAGTATTTT. It yields the protein CASSLVPNTQYF. This chain uses TRBV5-6 with TRBJ2-3, with D unclear. In germline, CDR1 is SGHDT, CDR2 YYEEEE. The CDR3 spans 12 residues. V lost 0 bases and J lost 7, with 6 bases in between.

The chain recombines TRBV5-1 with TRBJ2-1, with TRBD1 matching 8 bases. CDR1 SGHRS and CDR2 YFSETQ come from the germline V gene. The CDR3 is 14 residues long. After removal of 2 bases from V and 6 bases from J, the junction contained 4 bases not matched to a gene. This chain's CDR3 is CASSFDRGSNEQFF. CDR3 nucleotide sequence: TGCGCCAGCAGCTTCGACAGGGGTTCCAATGAGCAGTTCTTC.

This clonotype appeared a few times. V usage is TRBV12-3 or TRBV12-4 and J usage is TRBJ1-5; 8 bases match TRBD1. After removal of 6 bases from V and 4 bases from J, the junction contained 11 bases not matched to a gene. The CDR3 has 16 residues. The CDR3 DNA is TGTGCCAGCAGCCTAGACAGGGGCGGGCCGAATCAGCCCCAGCATTTT. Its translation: CASSLDRGGPNQPQHF.

The CDR3 bases are TGCGCCAGCAGCACGACAGGGGGGGATACGCAGTATTTT. Amino acid sequence: CASSTTGGDTQYF. The V call is TRBV5-1, the J call TRBJ2-3; 9 positions match TRBD1. The CDR3 has 13 residues. The germline CDR1 and CDR2 sequences are SGHRS and YFSETQ. Trimming removed 4 bases from V and 6 bases from J; junction bases left unmatched: 3.

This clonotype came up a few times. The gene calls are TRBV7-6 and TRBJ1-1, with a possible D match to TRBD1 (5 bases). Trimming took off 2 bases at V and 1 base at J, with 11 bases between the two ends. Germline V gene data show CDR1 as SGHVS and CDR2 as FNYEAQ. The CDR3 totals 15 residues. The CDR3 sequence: CASSLMQGRNTEAFF. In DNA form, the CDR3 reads TGTGCCAGCAGCTTAATGCAGGGACGGAACACTGAAGCTTTCTTT.

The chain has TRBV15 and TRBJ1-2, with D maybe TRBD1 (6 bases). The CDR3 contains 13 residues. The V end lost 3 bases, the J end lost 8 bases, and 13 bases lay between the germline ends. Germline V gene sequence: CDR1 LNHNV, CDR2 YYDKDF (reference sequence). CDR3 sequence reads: CATSRGALEGYTF. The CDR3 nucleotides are TGTGCCACCAGCAGGGGGGCCCTGGAGGGCTACACCTTC.

CDR3 sequence: CASSLPGTRPEAFF. The CDR3 DNA follows: TGTGCCAGCAGCCTCCCGGGGACCCGGCCTGAAGCTTTCTTT. The chain recombines TRBV5-6 with TRBJ1-1, with D tentatively TRBD1 (5 bases). The CDR3 runs 14 residues. Germline V lookup: CDR1 SGHDT, CDR2 YYEEEE. The ends were cut back, 4 bases at V and 6 bases at J, with 16 bases in the middle.

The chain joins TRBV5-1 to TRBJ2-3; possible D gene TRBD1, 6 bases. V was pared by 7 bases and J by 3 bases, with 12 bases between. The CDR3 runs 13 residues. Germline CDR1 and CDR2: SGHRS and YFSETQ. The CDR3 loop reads CASGPQGTDTQYF. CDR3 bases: TGCGCCAGCGGCCCACAGGGTACAGATACGCAGTATTTT. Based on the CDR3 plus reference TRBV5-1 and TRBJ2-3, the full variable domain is KAGVTQTPRYLIKTRGQQVTLSCSPISGHRSVSWYQQTPGQGLQFLFEYFSETQRNKGNFPGRFSGRQFSNSRSEMNVSTLELGDSALYLCASGPQGTDTQYFGPGTRLTVL.

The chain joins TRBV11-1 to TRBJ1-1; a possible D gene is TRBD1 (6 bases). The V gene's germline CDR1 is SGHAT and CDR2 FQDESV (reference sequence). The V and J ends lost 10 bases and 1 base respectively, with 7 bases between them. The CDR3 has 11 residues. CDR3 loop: CATQGNTEAFF. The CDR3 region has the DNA TGTGCCACACAGGGGAACACTGAAGCTTTCTTT.

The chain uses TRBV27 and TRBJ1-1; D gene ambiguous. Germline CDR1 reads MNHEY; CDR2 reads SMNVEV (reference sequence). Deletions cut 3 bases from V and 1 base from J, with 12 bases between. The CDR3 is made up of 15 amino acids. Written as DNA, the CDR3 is TGTGCCAGCAGTTTTCGGTCTGGTGGGAACACTGAAGCTTTCTTT. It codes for CASSFRSGGNTEAFF.

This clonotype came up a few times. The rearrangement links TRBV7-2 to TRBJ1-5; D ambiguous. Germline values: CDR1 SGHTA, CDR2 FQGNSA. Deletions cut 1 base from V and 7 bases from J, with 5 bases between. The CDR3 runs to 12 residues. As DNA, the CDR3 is TGTGCCAGCAGCTTAGGGGTACAGCCCCAGCATTTT. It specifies CASSLGVQPQHF.

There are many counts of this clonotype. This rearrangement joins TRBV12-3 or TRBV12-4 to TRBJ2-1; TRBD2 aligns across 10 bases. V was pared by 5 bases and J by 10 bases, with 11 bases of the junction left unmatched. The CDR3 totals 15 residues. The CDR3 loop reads CASSPTLAGLREQFF. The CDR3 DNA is TGTGCCAGCAGTCCAACACTAGCGGGGTTAAGGGAGCAGTTCTTC.

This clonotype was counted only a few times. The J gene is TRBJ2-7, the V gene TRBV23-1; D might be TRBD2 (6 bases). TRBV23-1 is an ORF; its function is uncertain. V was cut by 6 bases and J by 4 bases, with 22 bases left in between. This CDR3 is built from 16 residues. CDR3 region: CASRAVFAGRSYEQYV. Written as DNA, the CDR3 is TGCGCCAGCAGAGCCGTGTTCGCGGGACGGAGTTACGAGCAGTACGTC.

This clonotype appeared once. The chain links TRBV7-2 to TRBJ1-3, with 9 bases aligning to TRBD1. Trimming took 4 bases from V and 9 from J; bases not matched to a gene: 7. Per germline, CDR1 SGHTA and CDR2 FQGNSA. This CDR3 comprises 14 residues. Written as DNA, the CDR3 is TGTGCCAGCAGCTCGACCGGGACAGGGCTCACCATATATTTT. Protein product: CASSSTGTGLTIYF. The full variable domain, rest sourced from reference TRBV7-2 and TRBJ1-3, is GAGVSQSPSNKVTEKGKDVELRCDPISGHTALYWYRQSLGQGLEFLIYFQGNSAPDKSGLPSDRFSAERTGGSVSTLTIQRTQQEDSAVYLCASSSTGTGLTIYFGEGSWLTVV.

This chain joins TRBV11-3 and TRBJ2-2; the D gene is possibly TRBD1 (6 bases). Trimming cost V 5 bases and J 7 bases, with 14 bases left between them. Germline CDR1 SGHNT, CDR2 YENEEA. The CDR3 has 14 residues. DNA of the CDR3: TGTGCCAGCAGCCCACGTCAGGGGCACGGGGAGCTGTTTTTT. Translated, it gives CASSPRQGHGELFF.

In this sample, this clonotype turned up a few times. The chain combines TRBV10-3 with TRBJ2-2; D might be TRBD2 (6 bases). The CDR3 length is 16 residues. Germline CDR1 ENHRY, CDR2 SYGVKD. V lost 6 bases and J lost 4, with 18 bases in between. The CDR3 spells CAISPSVVGGTGELFF. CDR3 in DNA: TGTGCCATCAGCCCCTCAGTCGTGGGAGGCACCGGGGAGCTGTTTTTT.

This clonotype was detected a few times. CDR3 in amino acids: CATFLDRGNSPLHF. CDR3 DNA: TGTGCCACCTTCTTGGACAGGGGAAATTCACCCCTCCACTTT. The chain links TRBV2 to TRBJ1-6, with 9 nucleotides matching TRBD1. V shed 10 bases and J 7 bases; nucleotides not matched to a gene: 8. CDR3 length equals 14 residues. Germline V CDR1 and CDR2: SNHLY, FYNNEI.

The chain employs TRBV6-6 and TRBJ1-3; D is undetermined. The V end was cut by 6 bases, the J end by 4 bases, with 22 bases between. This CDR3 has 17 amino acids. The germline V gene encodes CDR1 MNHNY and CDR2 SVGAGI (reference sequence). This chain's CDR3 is CASRAKGLPRAGNTIYF. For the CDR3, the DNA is TGTGCCAGCAGAGCAAAGGGCCTACCGAGGGCGGGAAACACCATATATTTT.

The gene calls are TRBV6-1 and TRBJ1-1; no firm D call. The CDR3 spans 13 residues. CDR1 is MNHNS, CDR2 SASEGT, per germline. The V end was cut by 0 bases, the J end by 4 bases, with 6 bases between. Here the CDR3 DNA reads TGTGCCAGCAGTGAAGCTCGGCTCACTGAAGCTTTCTTT. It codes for CASSEARLTEAFF.

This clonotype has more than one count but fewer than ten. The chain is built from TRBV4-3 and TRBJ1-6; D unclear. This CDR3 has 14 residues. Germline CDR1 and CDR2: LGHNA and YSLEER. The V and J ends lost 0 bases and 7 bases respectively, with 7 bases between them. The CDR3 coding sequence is TGCGCCAGCAGCCAAGATCTCCTCAATTCACCCCTCCACTTT. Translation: CASSQDLLNSPLHF.

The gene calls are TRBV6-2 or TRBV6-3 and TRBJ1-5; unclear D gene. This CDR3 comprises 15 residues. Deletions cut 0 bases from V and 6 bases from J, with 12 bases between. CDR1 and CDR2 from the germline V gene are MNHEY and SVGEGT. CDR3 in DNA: TGTGCCAGCAGTTACTCGAGGGTACGCGGTCAGCCCCAGCATTTT. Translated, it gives CASSYSRVRGQPQHF.

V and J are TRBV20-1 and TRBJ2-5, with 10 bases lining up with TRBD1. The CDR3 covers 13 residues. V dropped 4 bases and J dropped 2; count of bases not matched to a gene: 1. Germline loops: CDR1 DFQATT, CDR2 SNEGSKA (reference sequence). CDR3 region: CSATDRGQETQYF. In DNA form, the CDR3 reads TGCAGTGCTACGGACAGGGGGCAAGAGACCCAGTACTTC.

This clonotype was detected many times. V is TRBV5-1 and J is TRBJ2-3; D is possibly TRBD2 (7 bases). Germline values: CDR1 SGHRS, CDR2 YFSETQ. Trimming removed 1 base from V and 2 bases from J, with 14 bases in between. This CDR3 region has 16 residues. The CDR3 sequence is CASSLRVGGPTDTQYF. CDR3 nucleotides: TGCGCCAGCAGCTTGAGGGTGGGGGGGCCCACAGATACGCAGTATTTT.

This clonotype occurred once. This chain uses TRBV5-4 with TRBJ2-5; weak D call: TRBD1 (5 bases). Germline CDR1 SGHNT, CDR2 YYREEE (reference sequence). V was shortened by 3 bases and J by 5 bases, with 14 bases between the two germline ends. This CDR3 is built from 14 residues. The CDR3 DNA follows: TGTGCCAGCAGCTCGACGGACACACCCGAGACCCAGTACTTC. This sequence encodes CASSSTDTPETQYF.

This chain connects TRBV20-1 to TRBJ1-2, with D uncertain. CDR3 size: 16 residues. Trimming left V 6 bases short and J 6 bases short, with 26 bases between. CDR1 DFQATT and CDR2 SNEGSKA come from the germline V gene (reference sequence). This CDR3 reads CSAQSPPQDLSDGYTF. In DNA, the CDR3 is TGCAGTGCCCAGAGCCCCCCGCAGGACCTCTCGGATGGCTACACCTTC.

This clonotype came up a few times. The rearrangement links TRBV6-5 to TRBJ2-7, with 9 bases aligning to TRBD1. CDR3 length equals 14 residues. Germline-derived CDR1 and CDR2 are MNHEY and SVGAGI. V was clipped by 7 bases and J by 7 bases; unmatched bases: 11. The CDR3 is CASTRGQGPGEQYF. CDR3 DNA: TGTGCCAGCACCCGGGGACAGGGCCCCGGAGAGCAGTACTTC.

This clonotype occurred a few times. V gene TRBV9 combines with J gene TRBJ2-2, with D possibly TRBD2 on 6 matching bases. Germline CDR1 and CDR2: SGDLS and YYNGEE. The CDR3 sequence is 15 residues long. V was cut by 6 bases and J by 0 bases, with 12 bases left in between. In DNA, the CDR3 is TGTGCCAGCACCCCCGGGGGAGCGAACACCGGGGAGCTGTTTTTT. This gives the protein CASTPGGANTGELFF.